This T cell receptor (beta chain) came from a study of blood T cell repertoires in COVID-19. About the study: Whether acute or convalescent, the COVID-19 samples came from the United States, Italy and Spain.

The CDR3 extends over 15 amino acids. The V and J ends lost 3 bases and 0 bases respectively, with 9 bases between them. Germline V gene data show CDR1 as LNHDA and CDR2 as SQIVND (reference sequence). Recruited during active infection, patients (from Seattle) were subsequently followed longitudinally. In the authors' workflow: Estimated nucleated cell counts came from reference gene primer amplification. Using immunoSEQ multiplex PCR, the repertoire was profiled, and TCRdb retains in-frame clones only, with some absent. V, J and clone size are taken as reported in that table, and D and trimming were inferred from the DNA itself. The data hold tens of thousands of clones, with 84% observed a single time.

Sequencing was done on a sample of peripheral blood. The chain couples TRBV19 to TRBJ1-3; D is undetermined. This TCR was recovered from a man between 45 and 60 years old with COVID-19, enrolled during active disease. The CDR3 DNA follows: TGTGCCAGTAGTATGAGCGGGAACTCTGGAAACACCATATATTTT. It yields the protein CASSMSGNSGNTIYF.